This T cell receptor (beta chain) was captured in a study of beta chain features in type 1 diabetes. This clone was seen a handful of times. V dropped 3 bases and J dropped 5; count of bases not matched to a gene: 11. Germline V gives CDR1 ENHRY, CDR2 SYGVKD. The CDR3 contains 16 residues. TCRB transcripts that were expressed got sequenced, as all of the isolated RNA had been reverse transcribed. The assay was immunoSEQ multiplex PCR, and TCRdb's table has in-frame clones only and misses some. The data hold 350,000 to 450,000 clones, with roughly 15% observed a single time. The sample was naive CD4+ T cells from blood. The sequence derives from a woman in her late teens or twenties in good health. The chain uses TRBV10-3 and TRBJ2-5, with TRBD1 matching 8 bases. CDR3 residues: CAISDPDRAAGETQYF. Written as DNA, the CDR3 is TGTGCCATCAGTGACCCGGACAGGGCGGCGGGGGAGACCCAGTACTTC.